This T cell receptor beta chain appears in the sequencing data of a study of cytomegalovirus exposure and HLA in healthy donors. Background on the study: One earlier analysis, a look at 150 million to 200 million T cells, found some 100 million unique TCR beta sequences. General study points: The listing of 150 to 200 TCR beta chains classed them as cytomegalovirus-associated. HLA restriction was apparent for most CMV-associated TCR beta chains in a later analysis. Exclusion as indistinguishable affected some V segments, including TRBV6-2 and TRBV6-3.

This CDR3 has 14 amino acids. Trimming stripped 6 bases from V and 2 bases from J, with 11 bases between. Germline V gives CDR1 SNHLY, CDR2 FYNNEI. Of note for this clone: The target antigen is unknown.

With 60 Vbeta and 13 Jbeta primers, the PCR was carried out. Sequenced by immunoSEQ multiplex PCR; TCRdb stores in-frame clones only, minus some. The profile shows 130,000 or so clones, 76% of them singletons. V and J are TRBV2 and TRBJ1-5; D uncertain. Sequences were obtained from PBMCs. The TCR comes from a female donor in good health and CMV-seropositive. CDR3 protein: CASSPTGGNQPQHF. For the CDR3, the DNA is TGTGCCAGCAGCCCCACCGGTGGCAATCAGCCCCAGCATTTT.